A single sample is the source of the 29 T cell receptor beta chains below, sequenced in a study of shared T cell receptors in the human thymus. Profiled with immunoSEQ multiplex PCR; TCRdb holds only in-frame clones, not every one. The sample lists 600,000 or so clones; 87% were seen once. The sample was also linked to a second study, of human thymus T cells.

The sequencing input was thymocytes. The origin of the receptors is a boy younger than two with a congenital heart defect.

The CDR3 DNA reads TGTGCCAGCAGTTACGGCCAGGAACGCTACGAGCAGTACTTC. Encoded protein: CASSYGQERYEQYF. The rearrangement uses TRBV6-5 and TRBJ2-7; D remains unclear. The CDR3 has 14 residues. V lost 2 bases and J lost 3, with 11 bases in between. In germline, CDR1 is MNHEY, CDR2 SVGAGI.

This chain uses TRBV27 with TRBJ1-2; 9 bases line up with TRBD1. The CDR3 runs to 15 residues. V shed 6 bases, J shed 7 bases, and the junction held 12 bases outside the gene matches. CDR1 is MNHEY and CDR2 is SMNVEV in the germline V gene (reference sequence). CDR3 DNA sequence: TGTGCCAGCAGGATTGGGGACAGGGCTTTGGGTGGCTACACCTTC. This translates into CASRIGDRALGGYTF.

The chain recombines TRBV7-8 with TRBJ1-4, with D possibly being TRBD1 (6 bases). This CDR3 comprises 17 residues. The V gene's germline CDR1 is SGHVS and CDR2 FQNEAQ. V lost 5 bases and J lost 5, with 21 bases in between. The CDR3 DNA reads as TGTGCCAGCAGCCCTAGGGAGGGTCAGGGGTTAAATGAAAAACTGTTTTTT. Translation: CASSPREGQGLNEKLFF.

The genes are TRBV19 and TRBJ2-3; 7 bases match TRBD1. The CDR3 is 14 residues long. The germline V gene has CDR1 LNHDA and CDR2 SQIVND (reference sequence). V lost 4 bases to trimming and J lost 5 bases; unmatched junction nucleotides: 6. CDR3 nucleotide sequence: TGTGCCAGTAGTAACCCACAGGGGAAAGATACGCAGTATTTT. It translates to CASSNPQGKDTQYF.

The chain couples TRBV7-2 to TRBJ1-1; D gene unclear. CDR1 and CDR2 (germline): SGHTA, FQGNSA. Trimming removed 0 bases from V and 0 bases from J, with 14 bases in between. The CDR3 totals 17 residues. CDR3 sequence: CASSLAWSLVVNTEAFF. The CDR3 DNA follows: TGTGCCAGCAGCTTAGCGTGGAGTCTTGTAGTGAACACTGAAGCTTTCTTT.

The rearrangement joins TRBV29-1 to TRBJ2-5, with 13 bases fitting TRBD2. The germline V gene encodes CDR1 SQVTM and CDR2 ANQGSEA. This CDR3 region has 16 residues. J gave up 5 bases and V 5 bases, and 11 bases lay outside the gene matches. This chain's CDR3 is CSVRLAGGRIMETQYF. CDR3 DNA: TGCAGCGTTCGACTAGCGGGAGGTCGAATCATGGAGACCCAGTACTTC.

The gene calls are TRBV6-1 and TRBJ2-7; D is uncertain. Germline values: CDR1 MNHNS, CDR2 SASEGT. Trimming stripped 3 bases from V and 3 bases from J, with 9 bases between. The CDR3 length is 13 residues. The CDR3 nucleotides read TGTGCCAGCAGTGAGGCAGAAATCTACGAGCAGTACTTC. Protein: CASSEAEIYEQYF.

J is TRBJ2-3 and V is TRBV6-5; 9 nucleotides agree with TRBD1. CDR1 and CDR2 (germline): MNHEY, SVGAGI. The CDR3 runs 16 residues. V was pared by 0 bases and J by 1 base, with 2 bases of the junction left unmatched. The CDR3 bases are TGTGCCAGCAGTTACTCGTGGGACAGGGGCACAGATACGCAGTATTTT. Its translation: CASSYSWDRGTDTQYF.

The chain employs TRBV9 and TRBJ1-3; 9 bases agree with TRBD1. Germline V gene lookup returns CDR1 SGDLS and CDR2 YYNGEE. V lost 5 bases and J lost 4; bases outside the gene matches: 7. The CDR3 covers 15 residues. In DNA form, the CDR3 reads TGTGCCAGCAGTGAAGGGACAGGGTTCGGAAACACCATATATTTT. As protein: CASSEGTGFGNTIYF.

The chain joins TRBV5-1 to TRBJ1-1; TRBD1 matches at 8 bases. J lost 1 base, V lost 7 bases, and 12 bases had no gene match. Germline V gives CDR1 SGHRS, CDR2 YFSETQ. CDR3 length: 16 residues. Here the CDR3 reads CASRQGQAQWNTEAFF. CDR3 nucleotides: TGCGCCAGCCGCCAGGGACAGGCGCAGTGGAACACTGAAGCTTTCTTT.

The chain combines TRBV28 with TRBJ2-2; TRBD1 agrees at 7 bases. The CDR3 consists of 16 residues. Losses at the gene ends were 2 bases for V and 3 bases for J; bases not matched to a gene: 6. CDR1 is MDHEN and CDR2 is SYDVKM in the germline V gene. CDR3 nucleotide sequence: TGTGCCAGCAGTTTAGTCTGGCAGGGGGACACCGGGGAGCTGTTTTTT. This translates into CASSLVWQGDTGELFF.

The V call is TRBV7-2, the J call TRBJ2-5, with TRBD2 matching over 8 bases. This CDR3 is built from 17 residues. Germline trimming cut 2 bases from V and 5 bases from J; bases unmatched to any gene: 13. Per germline, CDR1 SGHTA and CDR2 FQGNSA. The CDR3 DNA is TGTGCCAGCAGCTTAATGCCTAGGACTAGCCACTCTGAGACCCAGTACTTC. Translating it yields CASSLMPRTSHSETQYF.

This chain uses TRBV7-9 with TRBJ2-5; 7 bases map to TRBD2. CDR1 is SEHNR and CDR2 is FQNEAQ in the germline V gene (reference sequence). After removal of 0 bases from V and 2 bases from J, the junction contained 3 bases not matched to a gene. The CDR3 is 15 amino acids. This CDR3 reads CASSLAGREQETQYF. The CDR3 coding sequence is TGTGCCAGCAGCTTAGCAGGGCGGGAGCAAGAGACCCAGTACTTC.

This rearrangement joins TRBV5-4 to TRBJ2-5, with 11 bases lining up with TRBD2. Germline V gene data show CDR1 as SGHNT and CDR2 as YYREEE (reference sequence). The CDR3 sequence is 18 residues long. V shed 3 bases, J shed 5 bases, and the junction held 15 bases outside the gene matches. The CDR3 protein is CASSSVDLAGGPPETQYF. The DNA for the CDR3 is TGTGCCAGCAGCTCGGTTGACCTAGCGGGAGGCCCCCCCGAGACCCAGTACTTC.

The chain joins TRBV2 to TRBJ2-1; the D gene is possibly TRBD2 (6 bases). The CDR3 sequence is 14 residues long. V lost 2 bases, J lost 3 bases, and 8 bases lay in between. Germline V gives CDR1 SNHLY, CDR2 FYNNEI. The CDR3 region is CASSELSGYNEQFF. CDR3 nucleotide sequence: TGTGCCAGCAGTGAACTTAGCGGCTACAATGAGCAGTTCTTC. Full variable domain (outside the CDR3, taken from reference TRBV2 and TRBJ2-1): EPEVTQTPSHQVTQMGQEVILRCVPISNHLYFYWYRQILGQKVEFLVSFYNNEISEKSEIFDDQFSVERPDGSNFTLKIRSTKLEDSAMYFCASSELSGYNEQFFGPGTRLTVL.

The chain has TRBV5-4 and TRBJ1-6; no definite D call. V gave up 2 bases and J gave up 5 bases, with 14 bases separating them. This CDR3 has 16 amino acids. Per the germline V gene, CDR1 is SGHNT and CDR2 is YYREEE (reference sequence). CDR3 sequence (DNA): TGTGCCAGCAGCTTTACGCAGACGGAGGATAATTCACCCCTCCACTTT. Translating it yields CASSFTQTEDNSPLHF.

This clone was detected only once. V usage is TRBV4-2 and J usage is TRBJ2-3; TRBD1 might be the D (5 bases). Trimming cost V 4 bases and J 3 bases, with 11 bases left between them. The CDR3 runs 14 residues. Germline loops: CDR1 LGHNA, CDR2 YNFKEQ. CDR3 sequence reads: CASSLDKGTDTQYF. The CDR3 coding sequence is TGTGCCAGCAGCCTGGACAAGGGTACAGATACGCAGTATTTT.

This clone has more than one count but fewer than ten. The CDR3 DNA follows: TGTGCCGCAGGGGCTTTCTACTCCTACGAGCAGTACTTC. As protein: CAAGAFYSYEQYF. The rearrangement uses TRBV6-5 and TRBJ2-7; TRBD1 might be the D (6 bases). The V gene's germline CDR1 is MNHEY and CDR2 SVGAGI. V dropped 11 bases and J dropped 0 bases, with 14 bases sitting between them. CDR3 length equals 13 residues.

The CDR3 spells CASSRGLAKSYEQYF. The CDR3 coding sequence is TGTGCCAGCAGCCGGGGACTAGCGAAATCCTACGAGCAGTACTTC. The gene calls are TRBV11-2 and TRBJ2-7, with 10 bases that match TRBD2. Germline V lookup: CDR1 SGHAT, CDR2 FQNNGV. This CDR3 is 15 amino acids long. V lost 5 bases and J lost 1; bases outside the gene matches: 5.

V usage is TRBV28 and J usage is TRBJ1-2; perhaps TRBD1 as D (6 bases). This CDR3 has 14 residues. Trimming left V 2 bases short and J 4 bases short, with 11 bases between. Germline lookup yields CDR1 MDHEN and CDR2 SYDVKM. The DNA of the CDR3 is TGTGCCAGCAGTTTACAGGGGTTCCTCTATGGCTACACCTTC. Translation gives CASSLQGFLYGYTF.

J is TRBJ2-5 and V is TRBV30, with D perhaps matching TRBD2 (5 bases). The V end lost 1 base, the J end lost 8 bases, and 26 bases lay between the germline ends. This CDR3 spans 17 amino acids. Germline V gives CDR1 GTSNPN, CDR2 SVGIG (reference sequence). The CDR3 is CAWSAVRRQHSKRTQYF. CDR3 bases: TGTGCCTGGAGTGCAGTGAGGAGGCAGCATTCCAAGAGAACCCAGTACTTC.

This clone has more than one count but fewer than ten. The chain couples TRBV5-1 to TRBJ1-2; TRBD1 matches at 10 bases. Germline loops: CDR1 SGHRS, CDR2 YFSETQ. CDR3 length: 15 amino acids. V lost 5 bases to trimming and J lost 3 bases; unmatched junction nucleotides: 7. The CDR3 spells CASRPDRGVYYGYTF. The CDR3 coding sequence is TGCGCCAGCAGGCCGGACAGGGGGGTTTACTATGGCTACACCTTC.

The chain employs TRBV4-3 and TRBJ2-7; 12 nucleotides agree with TRBD2. Per germline, CDR1 LGHNA and CDR2 YSLEER. The junction had 15 bases not matched to a gene; V was cut back by 3 bases and J by 6 bases. CDR3 length equals 18 residues. The CDR3 sequence: CASSHHRTSGAPGGEQYF. The CDR3 DNA sequence: TGCGCCAGCAGCCACCATCGGACTAGCGGGGCACCTGGAGGCGAGCAGTACTTC.

The chain combines TRBV15 with TRBJ2-2; 11 bases are a match to TRBD1. The CDR3 contains 15 residues. V lost 7 bases, J lost 3 bases, and 4 bases stayed unmatched. CDR1 and CDR2 (germline): LNHNV, YYDKDF (reference sequence). The CDR3 region has the DNA TGTGCCACCAACAAGGACAGGGGGCACACCGGGGAGCTGTTTTTT. Amino acids: CATNKDRGHTGELFF. Filled out from reference TRBV15 and TRBJ2-2, the complete variable domain reads DAMVIQNPRYQVTQFGKPVTLSCSQTLNHNVMYWYQQKSSQAPKLLFHYYDKDFNNEADTPDNFQSRRPNTSFCFLDIRSPGLGDTAMYLCATNKDRGHTGELFFGEGSRLTVL.

The chain joins TRBV5-6 to TRBJ2-6, with D perhaps matching TRBD1 (5 bases). The CDR3 has 15 residues. Germline V gives CDR1 SGHDT, CDR2 YYEEEE. Trimming cost V 0 bases and J 4 bases, with 8 bases left between them. The CDR3 is CASSLGGWGANVLTF. For the CDR3, the DNA is TGTGCCAGCAGCTTGGGGGGCTGGGGGGCCAACGTCCTGACTTTC.

The CDR3 sequence is CASSLFRGVGDNYGYTF. The CDR3 DNA reads as TGTGCCAGCAGCTTATTCAGGGGGGTAGGGGATAACTATGGCTACACCTTC. The chain employs TRBV7-2 and TRBJ1-2, with 7 bases aligning to TRBD1. Losses at the gene ends were 2 bases for V and 1 base for J; bases not matched to a gene: 10. The CDR3 is 17 residues long. The germline gives CDR1 SGHTA, CDR2 FQGNSA. The complete variable domain, with remaining parts taken from reference TRBV7-2 and TRBJ1-2, reads GAGVSQSPSNKVTEKGKDVELRCDPISGHTALYWYRQSLGQGLEFLIYFQGNSAPDKSGLPSDRFSAERTGGSVSTLTIQRTQQEDSAVYLCASSLFRGVGDNYGYTFGSGTRLTVV.

This chain uses TRBV4-1 with TRBJ2-5; tentative D call: TRBD1 (5 bases). CDR3 length: 12 amino acids. Per the germline V gene, CDR1 is MGHRA and CDR2 is YSYEKL. V was shortened by 6 bases and J by 3 bases, with 8 bases between the two germline ends. CDR3 sequence: CASSRTKETQYF. The CDR3 DNA reads as TGCGCCAGCAGTCGGACAAAAGAGACCCAGTACTTC.

This clone was found a few times. The genes are TRBV7-2 and TRBJ2-7; the D gene is possibly TRBD2 (5 bases). The CDR3 is made up of 15 amino acids. V dropped 7 bases and J dropped 6 bases, with 22 bases sitting between them. Germline lookup yields CDR1 SGHTA and CDR2 FQGNSA. CDR3 nucleotides: TGTGCCAGCACCTGGAGGTCCGAAAAGGTAGCCGAGCAGTACTTC. Protein: CASTWRSEKVAEQYF.

The rearrangement links TRBV18 to TRBJ2-3; tentatively, D is TRBD2 (5 bases). CDR3 length: 16 amino acids. V lost 2 bases and J 0 bases, leaving 12 bases between the germline ends. Germline V CDR1 and CDR2: KGHSH, LQKENI. CDR3 nucleotide sequence: TGTGCCAGCTCACCAACTCCGGGGTTAAGCACAGATACGCAGTATTTT. Amino acids: CASSPTPGLSTDTQYF.